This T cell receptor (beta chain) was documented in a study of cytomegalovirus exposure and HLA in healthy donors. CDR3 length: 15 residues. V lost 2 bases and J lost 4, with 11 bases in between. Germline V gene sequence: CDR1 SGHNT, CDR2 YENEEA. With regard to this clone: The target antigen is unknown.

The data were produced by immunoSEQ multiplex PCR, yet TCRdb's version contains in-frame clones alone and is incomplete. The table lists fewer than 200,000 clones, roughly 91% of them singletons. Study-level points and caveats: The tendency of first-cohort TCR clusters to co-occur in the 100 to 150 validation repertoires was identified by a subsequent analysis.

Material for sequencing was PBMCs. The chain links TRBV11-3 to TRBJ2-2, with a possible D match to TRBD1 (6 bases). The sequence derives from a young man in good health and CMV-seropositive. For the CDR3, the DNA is TGTGCCAGCAGCTTAAGGACAGATCCCACCGGGGAGCTGTTTTTT. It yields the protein CASSLRTDPTGELFF.